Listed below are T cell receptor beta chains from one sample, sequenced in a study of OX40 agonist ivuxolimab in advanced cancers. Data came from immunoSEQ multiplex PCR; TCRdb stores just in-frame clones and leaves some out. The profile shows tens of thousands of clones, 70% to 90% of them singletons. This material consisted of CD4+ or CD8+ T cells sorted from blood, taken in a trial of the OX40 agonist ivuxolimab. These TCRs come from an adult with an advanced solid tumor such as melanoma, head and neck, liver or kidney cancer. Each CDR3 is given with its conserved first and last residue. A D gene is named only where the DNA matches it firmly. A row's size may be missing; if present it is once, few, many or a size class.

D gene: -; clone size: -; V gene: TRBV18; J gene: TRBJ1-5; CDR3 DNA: TGTGCCAGCTCACCAGACAGTTGGCCGAGGCCCCAGCATTTT; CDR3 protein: CASSPDSWPRPQHF
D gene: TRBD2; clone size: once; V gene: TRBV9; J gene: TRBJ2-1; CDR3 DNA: TGTGCCAGCAGCGTAGCGGGGGGGAATGAGCAGTTCTTC; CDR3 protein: CASSVAGGNEQFF
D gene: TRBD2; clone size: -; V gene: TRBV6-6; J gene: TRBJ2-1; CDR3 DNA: TGTGCCAGCCAGGTAGCGGGGGGGTACAATGAGCAGTTCTTC; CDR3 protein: CASQVAGGYNEQFF
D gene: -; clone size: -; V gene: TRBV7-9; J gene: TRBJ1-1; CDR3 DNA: TGTGCCAGCAGGTTTACCCTTCCAGGGGTCGGACAGTTATCTGAAGCTTTCTTT; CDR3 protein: CASRFTLPGVGQLSEAFF
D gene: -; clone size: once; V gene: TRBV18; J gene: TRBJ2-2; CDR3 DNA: TGTGCCAGCTCGGAACAGGAGAACACCGGGGAGCTGTTTTTT; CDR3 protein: CASSEQENTGELFF
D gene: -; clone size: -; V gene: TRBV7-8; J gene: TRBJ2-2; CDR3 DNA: TGTGCCAGCAGCTTAGCGTCAGGCGGGAACACCGGGGAGCTGTTTTTT; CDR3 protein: CASSLASGGNTGELFF
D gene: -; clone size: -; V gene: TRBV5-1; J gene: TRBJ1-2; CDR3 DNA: TGCGCCAGCAGCTTGGCCGGGGCGGGGGGCTATGGCTACACCTTC; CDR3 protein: CASSLAGAGGYGYTF
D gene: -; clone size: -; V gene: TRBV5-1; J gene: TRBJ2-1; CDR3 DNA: TGCGCCAGCAGCCCCGACGAATACAATGAGCAGTTCTTC; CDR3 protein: CASSPDEYNEQFF
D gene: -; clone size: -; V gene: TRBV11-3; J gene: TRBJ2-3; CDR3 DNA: TGTGCCAGCAGCTTCAGGGGGGGCGGAAATACGCAGTATTTT; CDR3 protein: CASSFRGGGNTQYF
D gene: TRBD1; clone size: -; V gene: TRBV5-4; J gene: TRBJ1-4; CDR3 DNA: TGTGCCAGCAGCTTGGGACAGGGGAAAGGTGAAAAACTGTTTTTT; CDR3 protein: CASSLGQGKGEKLFF
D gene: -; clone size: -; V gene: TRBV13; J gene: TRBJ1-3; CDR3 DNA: TGTGCCAGCAGCTACGCTGGACGCTCTGGAAACACCATATATTTT; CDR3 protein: CASSYAGRSGNTIYF
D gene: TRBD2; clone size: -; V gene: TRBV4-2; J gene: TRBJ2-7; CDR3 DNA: TGTGCCAGCAGCCGAGAAAAAGCGGGGCTACGGTACGAGCAGTACTTC; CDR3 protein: CASSREKAGLRYEQYF
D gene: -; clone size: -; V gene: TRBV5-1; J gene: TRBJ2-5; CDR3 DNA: TGCGCCAGCAGCTTGGGGGCCCAAGAGACCCAGTACTTC; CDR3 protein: CASSLGAQETQYF
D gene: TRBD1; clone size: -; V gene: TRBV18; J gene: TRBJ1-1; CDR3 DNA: TGTGCCAGCTCGCCCGGGACAGGAACTTCTCCGGCTTTCTTT; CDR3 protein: CASSPGTGTSPAFF
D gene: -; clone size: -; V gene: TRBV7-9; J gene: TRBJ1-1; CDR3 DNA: TGTGCCAGCAGTCACACTGAAGCTTTCTTT; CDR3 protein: CASSHTEAFF
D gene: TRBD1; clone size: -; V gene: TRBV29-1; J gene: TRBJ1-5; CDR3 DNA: TGCAGCGTTGCCAGGGGGGGCAATCAGCCCCAGCATTTT; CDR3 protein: CSVARGGNQPQHF
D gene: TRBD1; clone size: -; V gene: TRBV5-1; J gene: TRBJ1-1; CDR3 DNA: TGCGCCAGCAGCTTGGTGGCAGGGGGGCCTGAAGCTTTCTTT; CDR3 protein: CASSLVAGGPEAFF
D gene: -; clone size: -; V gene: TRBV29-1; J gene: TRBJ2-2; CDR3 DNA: TGCAGCGTTGAGAGGGGGACGAACACCGGGGAGCTGTTTTTT; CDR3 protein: CSVERGTNTGELFF
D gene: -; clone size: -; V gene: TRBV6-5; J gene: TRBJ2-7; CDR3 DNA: TGTGCCAGCAGTTACTCGTCTGGGGGCATCTACGAGCAGTACTTC; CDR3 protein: CASSYSSGGIYEQYF
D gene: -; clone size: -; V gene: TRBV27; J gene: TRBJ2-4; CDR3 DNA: TGTGCCAGCAGTTCCACCTACGGGTTACAGTACTTC; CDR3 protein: CASSSTYGLQYF
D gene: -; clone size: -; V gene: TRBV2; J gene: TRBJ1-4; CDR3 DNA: TGTGCCAGCAGTGACCCCACAGGTCTTAATGTAAAACTGTTTTTT; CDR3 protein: CASSDPTGLNVKLFF
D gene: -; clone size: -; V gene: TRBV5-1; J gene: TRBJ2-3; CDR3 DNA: TGCGCCAGCAGCTTGTTCGGTACAGATACGCAGTATTTT; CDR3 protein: CASSLFGTDTQYF
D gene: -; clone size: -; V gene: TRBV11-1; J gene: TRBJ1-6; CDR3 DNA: TGTGCCAGCAGCTTAGGGGGGTATAATTCACCCCTCCACTTT; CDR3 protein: CASSLGGYNSPLHF
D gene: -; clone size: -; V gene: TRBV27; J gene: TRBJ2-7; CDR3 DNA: TGTGCCAGCACTAGGTCCTACGAGCAGTACTTC; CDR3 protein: CASTRSYEQYF
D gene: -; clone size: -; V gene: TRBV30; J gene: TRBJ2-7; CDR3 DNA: TGTGCCTGGAGTCCAAGTTCCTACGAGCAGTACTTC; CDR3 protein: CAWSPSSYEQYF
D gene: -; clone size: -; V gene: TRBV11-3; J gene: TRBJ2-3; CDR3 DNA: TGTGCCAGCAGCTTAATTCGGGGAGATACGCAGTATTTT; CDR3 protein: CASSLIRGDTQYF
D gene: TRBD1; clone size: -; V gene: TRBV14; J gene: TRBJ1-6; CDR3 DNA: TGTGCCAGCAGCCCTTTAACACAGGGGGCTTCACCCCTCCACTTT; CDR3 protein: CASSPLTQGASPLHF
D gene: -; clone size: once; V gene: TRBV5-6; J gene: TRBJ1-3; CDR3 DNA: TGTGCCAGCAGCAGTAATACAAGAATCTCTGGAAACACCATATATTTT; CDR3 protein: CASSSNTRISGNTIYF
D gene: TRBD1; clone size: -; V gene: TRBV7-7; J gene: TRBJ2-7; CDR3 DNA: TGTGCCAGCAGCCAAACAGGGGAACGCGAGCAGTACTTC; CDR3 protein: CASSQTGEREQYF
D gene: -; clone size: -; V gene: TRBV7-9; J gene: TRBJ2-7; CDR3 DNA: TGTGCCAGCAGCTTAAGCACGACCTACGAGCAGTACTTC; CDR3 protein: CASSLSTTYEQYF
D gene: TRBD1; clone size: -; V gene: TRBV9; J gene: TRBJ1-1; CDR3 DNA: TGTGCCAGCAGCCCGGGACAGATGAACACTGAAGCTTTCTTT; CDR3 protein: CASSPGQMNTEAFF
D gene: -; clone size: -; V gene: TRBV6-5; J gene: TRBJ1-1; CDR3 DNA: TGTGCCAGCAGTTACTCGAACGGGTTGGCTGAAGCTTTCTTT; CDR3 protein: CASSYSNGLAEAFF
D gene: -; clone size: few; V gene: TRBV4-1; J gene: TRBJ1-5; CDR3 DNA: TGCGCCAGCAGCCAAGCCTACTCGGGAGTCCCTAGCAATCAGCCCCAGCATTTT; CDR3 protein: CASSQAYSGVPSNQPQHF
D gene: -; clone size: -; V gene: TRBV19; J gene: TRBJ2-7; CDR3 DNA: TGTGCCAGTAGCCCCTTTTCTGGGGGGCACTACGAGCAGTACTTC; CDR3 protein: CASSPFSGGHYEQYF
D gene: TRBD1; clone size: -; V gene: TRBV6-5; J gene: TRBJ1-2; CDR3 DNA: TGTGCCAGCAGTTACACCACTTTGACAGGGGCCGGAGGCTACACCTTC; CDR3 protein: CASSYTTLTGAGGYTF
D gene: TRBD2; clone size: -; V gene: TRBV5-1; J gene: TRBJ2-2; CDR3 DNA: TGCGCCAGCAGCGCTCTAGCGGGGGGGCCTGGGAACACCGGGGAGCTGTTTTTT; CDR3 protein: CASSALAGGPGNTGELFF
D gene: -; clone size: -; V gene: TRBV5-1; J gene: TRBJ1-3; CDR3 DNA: TGCGCCAGCAGCTCCTTGGATCTTGGAAACACCATATATTTT; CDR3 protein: CASSSLDLGNTIYF
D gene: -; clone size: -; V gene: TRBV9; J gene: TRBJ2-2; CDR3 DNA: TGTGCCAGCAGCGTAGACCAGGGCCCCGGGGAGCTGTTTTTT; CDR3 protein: CASSVDQGPGELFF
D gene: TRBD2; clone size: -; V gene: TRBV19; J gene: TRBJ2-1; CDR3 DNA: TGTGCCAGTAGTAGGGAAACTAGCGGATCCTACAATGAGCAGTTCTTC; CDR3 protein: CASSRETSGSYNEQFF
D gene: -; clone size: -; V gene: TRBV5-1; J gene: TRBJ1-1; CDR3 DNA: TGCGCCAGCAAAACCGGGGGTCGAGGGAACACTGAAGCTTTCTTT; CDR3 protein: CASKTGGRGNTEAFF
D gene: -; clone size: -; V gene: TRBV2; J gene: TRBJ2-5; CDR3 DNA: TGTGCCAGCAGTGGCGGGCTTAGGGGGGGGGAGACCCAGTACTTC; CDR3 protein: CASSGGLRGGETQYF
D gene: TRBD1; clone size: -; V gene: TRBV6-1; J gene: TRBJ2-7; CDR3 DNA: TGTGCCATCAGTGCCAGGGGGCCGGGCGAGCAGTACTTC; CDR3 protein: CAISARGPGEQYF
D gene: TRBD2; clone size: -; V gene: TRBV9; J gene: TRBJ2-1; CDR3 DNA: TGTGCCAGCAGCGGAATCGCGGGGGGATACAATGAGCAGTTCTTC; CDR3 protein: CASSGIAGGYNEQFF
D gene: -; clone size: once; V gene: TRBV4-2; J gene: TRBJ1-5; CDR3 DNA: TGTGCCAGCAGCCAAGAACAGGGCCGCCATGATCAGCCCCAGCATTTT; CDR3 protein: CASSQEQGRHDQPQHF
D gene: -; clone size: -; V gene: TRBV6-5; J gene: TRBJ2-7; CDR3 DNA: TGTGCCAGCAGCATCGGGAGCTCCTACGAGCAGTACTTC; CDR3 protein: CASSIGSSYEQYF
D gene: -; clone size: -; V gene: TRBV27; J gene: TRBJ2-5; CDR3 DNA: TGTGCCAGCAGTTTAGCCCCAGGGTGGGGAGAGACCCAGTACTTC; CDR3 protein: CASSLAPGWGETQYF
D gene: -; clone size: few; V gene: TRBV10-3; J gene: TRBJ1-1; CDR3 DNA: TGTGCCATCAGTGACCAGGAAGGGGGGGTAGCTTTCTTT; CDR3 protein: CAISDQEGGVAFF
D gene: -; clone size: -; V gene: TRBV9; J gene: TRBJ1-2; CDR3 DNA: TGTGCCAGCGGGTCCAGTCCTAACTATGGCTACACCTTC; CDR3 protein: CASGSSPNYGYTF
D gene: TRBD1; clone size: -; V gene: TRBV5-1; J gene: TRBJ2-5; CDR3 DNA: TGCGCCAGCAGCGAACCGGACAGGGGGATACAAGAGACCCAGTACTTC; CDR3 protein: CASSEPDRGIQETQYF
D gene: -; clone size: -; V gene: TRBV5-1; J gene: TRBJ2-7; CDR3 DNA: TGCGCCAGCAGCTTGGATGCCCACTCCTACGAGCAGTACTTC; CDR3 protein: CASSLDAHSYEQYF